Listed here are 32 T cell receptor beta chains from one sample, sequenced in a study of Graves' ophthalmopathy and Graves' hyperthyroidism. RNA transcripts yielded amplified TCR beta CDR3 regions. In the first round, RT-PCR was carried out with HTBI primers, and a multiplex PCR formed the second round. A single record per CDR3 protein comes from TCRdb applying MiXCR to the multiplex PCR reads. This sample has about 590,000 distinct CDR3 sequences; under 40% occur once, and the top ten carry about 4%. The material sequenced was peripheral blood or thyroid tissue (not recorded which). These TCRs come from an adult man with Graves' hyperthyroidism.

This clonotype was observed many times. The rearrangement uses TRBV29-1 and TRBJ2-5; TRBD1 matches at 9 bases. V was pared by 4 bases and J by 4 bases, with 10 bases of the junction left unmatched. Per germline, CDR1 SQVTM and CDR2 ANQGSEA. This CDR3 has 15 amino acids. CDR3 residues: CSVGSGTGIGETQYF. In nucleotides, the CDR3 is TGCAGCGTTGGCAGCGGGACAGGGATCGGAGAGACCCAGTACTTC.

The CDR3 nucleotides are TGTGCCCCAGGGGTGAAGGGTTATAATTCACCCCTCCACTTT. Encoded protein: CAPGVKGYNSPLHF. V gene TRBV19 combines with J gene TRBJ1-6; a weak D match, TRBD1 (6 bases). Trimming cost V 11 bases and J 4 bases, with 15 bases left between them. CDR1 is LNHDA and CDR2 is SQIVND in the germline V gene (reference sequence). This CDR3 region has 14 residues.

This clonotype occurred many times. The V and J genes are TRBV12-3 or TRBV12-4 and TRBJ1-6; possibly TRBD1 for D (6 bases). This CDR3 spans 13 amino acids. V lost 5 bases and J lost 9, with 11 bases in between. In DNA, the CDR3 is TGTGCCAGCAGTGAGGACAGAGTTTCACCCCTCCACTTT. It encodes CASSEDRVSPLHF.

The chain recombines TRBV3-1 with TRBJ2-7; D not resolved. CDR1 is LGHDT, CDR2 YNNKEL, per germline (reference sequence). The CDR3 spans 12 residues. Trimming stripped 0 bases from V and 6 bases from J, with 6 bases between. The CDR3 DNA sequence: TGTGCCAGCAGCCAAGATTTCGGCGAGCAGTACTTC. It yields the protein CASSQDFGEQYF.

This clonotype occurred many times. This sequence joins TRBV5-6 and TRBJ2-7; 7 positions agree with TRBD1. V shed 2 bases and J 3 bases; nucleotides not matched to a gene: 2. CDR3 size: 13 residues. CDR1 is SGHDT and CDR2 is YYEEEE in the germline V gene. The CDR3 sequence: CASSFGTDYEQYF. DNA of the CDR3: TGTGCCAGCAGCTTCGGGACAGACTACGAGCAGTACTTC.

This clonotype occurred many times. The gene calls are TRBV19 and TRBJ1-1; TRBD1 might be the D (5 bases). Trimming removed 8 bases from V and 4 bases from J, with 14 bases in between. The germline gives CDR1 LNHDA, CDR2 SQIVND (reference sequence). CDR3 length: 13 residues. CDR3 in amino acids: CASAFSGPTEAFF. The CDR3, as DNA: TGTGCCAGTGCCTTTTCGGGGCCCACTGAAGCTTTCTTT.

As to this clonotype: One junction end does not reproduce the germline sequence, and a read error may be involved. The rearrangement uses TRBV2 and TRBJ2-7, with TRBD2 identical over 12 bases. Germline assignment: CDR1 SNHLY and CDR2 FYNNEI. This CDR3 has 16 residues. The CDR3 spells CASSRLAGALSYGQYF. As DNA, the CDR3 is TGTGCCAGCAGTAGACTAGCGGGAGCCCTCTCCTACGGGCAGTACTTC.

This clonotype was observed a handful of times. The chain recombines TRBV4-1 with TRBJ2-7, with 11 bases lining up with TRBD2. Germline CDR1 MGHRA, CDR2 YSYEKL. The CDR3 is 17 residues long. Losses at the gene ends were 3 bases for V and 3 bases for J; bases not matched to a gene: 10. The DNA for the CDR3 is TGCGCCAGCAGCCACCCAATAACTAGCGGGAGAAGCTACGAGCAGTACTTC. This encodes CASSHPITSGRSYEQYF.

This clonotype has a count of ten or more. The gene calls are TRBV4-1 and TRBJ1-2; D not certain. V lost 6 bases, J lost 3 bases, and 14 bases lay in between. The germline CDR1 and CDR2 sequences are MGHRA and YSYEKL. The CDR3 has 14 residues. CDR3 protein: CASSFEEGYYGYTF. As DNA, the CDR3 is TGCGCCAGCAGTTTCGAAGAAGGGTACTATGGCTACACCTTC.

About this clonotype itself: A clone one base away is much larger, so this may be a read error. The V and J genes are TRBV2 and TRBJ2-2; TRBD1 is a possible D gene (6 bases). The CDR3 spans 17 residues. V was pared by 1 base and J by 7 bases, with 19 bases between. The germline gives CDR1 SNHLY, CDR2 FYNNEI. For the CDR3, the DNA is TGTGCCAGCAGTGAAGGTCTAACAGGGAACGGCGGCGGGGAGCTGTTTTTT. Its protein product is CASSEGLTGNGGGELFF.

This clonotype has at least ten counts. The V gene is TRBV20-1, the J gene TRBJ2-2, with 9 nucleotides matching TRBD2. Trimming at V came to 8 bases and at J to 2 bases, leaving 6 bases not matched to a gene. This CDR3 comprises 14 residues. From germline, CDR1 is DFQATT and CDR2 SNEGSKA (reference sequence). CDR3 sequence reads: CSPSGGQNTGELFF. The CDR3 coding sequence is TGCAGTCCCAGCGGGGGGCAAAACACCGGGGAGCTGTTTTTT.

The V and J genes are TRBV7-6 and TRBJ2-5, with D possibly called TRBD1 or TRBD2 (6 bases each). The CDR3 runs to 15 residues. The V end lost 5 bases, the J end lost 4 bases, and 17 bases lay between the germline ends. Germline CDR1 SGHVS, CDR2 FNYEAQ. CDR3 loop: CASSRGGGGRETQYF. The CDR3 DNA reads TGTGCCAGCAGCCGAGGGGGTGGGGGGCGAGAGACCCAGTACTTC.

This rearrangement joins TRBV20-1 to TRBJ1-1; 8 bases map to TRBD1. Germline lookup yields CDR1 DFQATT and CDR2 SNEGSKA (reference sequence). Germline trimming cut 3 bases from V and 4 bases from J; bases unmatched to any gene: 10. CDR3 length equals 15 residues. For the CDR3, the DNA is TGCAGTGCTAGGCTGACAGGGGCGGCGAGCACTGAAGCTTTCTTT. Translating it yields CSARLTGAASTEAFF.

Many counts were recorded for this clonotype. The chain uses TRBV2 and TRBJ2-7, with 9 nucleotides matching TRBD2. The V and J ends lost 6 bases and 5 bases, in that order; junction bases with no gene match: 11. CDR3 size: 15 residues. CDR1 is SNHLY and CDR2 is FYNNEI in the germline V gene. The CDR3 sequence: CASRKLAGGPDEQYF. CDR3 nucleotide sequence: TGTGCCAGCAGGAAGTTGGCGGGGGGGCCGGACGAGCAGTACTTC.

CDR3: CASSLTGTSLYEQYF. The CDR3 region has the DNA TGTGCCAGCAGCTTAACCGGGACTAGCCTCTACGAGCAGTACTTC. V and J are TRBV7-2 and TRBJ2-7, with TRBD2 matching over 9 bases. J lost 3 bases, V lost 2 bases, and 5 bases had no gene match. Per the germline V gene, CDR1 is SGHTA and CDR2 is FQGNSA. The CDR3 is 15 amino acids. Full variable domain (missing parts from reference TRBV7-2 and TRBJ2-7): GAGVSQSPSNKVTEKGKDVELRCDPISGHTALYWYRQSLGQGLEFLIYFQGNSAPDKSGLPSDRFSAERTGGSVSTLTIQRTQQEDSAVYLCASSLTGTSLYEQYFGPGTRLTVT.

This clonotype was counted many times. V and J are TRBV24-1 and TRBJ1-2; D gene unclear. V lost 7 bases and J lost 4, with 6 bases in between. The germline V gene encodes CDR1 KGHDR and CDR2 SFDVKD. This CDR3 spans 11 amino acids. The CDR3 nucleotides are TGTGCCACCAGATCGACCTATGGCTACACCTTC. It yields the protein CATRSTYGYTF.

This clonotype has ten or more counts. This sequence joins TRBV7-2 and TRBJ2-7; TRBD1 aligns across 10 bases. After removal of 1 base from V and 4 bases from J, the junction contained 4 bases not matched to a gene. CDR1 and CDR2 from the germline V gene are SGHTA and FQGNSA. The CDR3 length is 15 residues. The CDR3: CASSLVGTGAYEQYF. The CDR3 DNA sequence: TGTGCCAGCAGCTTAGTTGGGACAGGGGCTTACGAGCAGTACTTC.

This clonotype was counted many times. The rearrangement joins TRBV7-8 to TRBJ1-5; 7 bases line up with TRBD1. The length of the CDR3 is 18 residues. The junction had 14 bases not matched to a gene; V was cut back by 3 bases and J by 3 bases. Germline CDR1 is SGHVS and CDR2 is FQNEAQ. CDR3 loop: CASSFRGTTGRDNQPQHF. Written as DNA, the CDR3 is TGTGCCAGCAGCTTCAGGGGAACGACAGGGAGGGACAATCAGCCCCAGCATTTT.

Turning to this clonotype: A much larger clone lies one base from this, so it may be a read error. The chain joins TRBV12-3 or TRBV12-4 to TRBJ1-2; D is ambiguous. V was shortened by 7 bases and J by 4 bases, with 13 bases between the two germline ends. This CDR3 is 13 amino acids long. The CDR3 region has the DNA TGTGCCAGCAACGTACACATAAGCTATGGCTACACCTTC. It codes for CASNVHISYGYTF.

The table lists this clonotype with many counts. This chain links TRBV2 with TRBJ1-1; D is perhaps TRBD1 (6 bases). Germline V CDR1 and CDR2: SNHLY, FYNNEI. The V gene lost 5 bases and the J gene lost 4 bases, with 11 bases spanning the gap. The CDR3 consists of 13 residues. The CDR3 region is CASSNRGTTEAFF. The CDR3 DNA reads TGTGCCAGCAGTAATAGGGGGACCACTGAAGCTTTCTTT.

As for this clonotype: Relative to the germline gene, one junction end is altered; a read error may explain this. Written as DNA, the CDR3 is TGTGCCGGCAGCACCCGAGGACAGGGTTTTGAGGAGCAGTACTTC. Its translation: CAGSTRGQGFEEQYF. This chain joins TRBV7-2 and TRBJ2-7; 8 nucleotides align to TRBD1. This CDR3 is built from 15 residues. Germline CDR1 reads SGHTA; CDR2 reads FQGNSA.

In this sample, this clonotype turned up many times. The chain combines TRBV10-3 with TRBJ2-5; 7 positions agree with TRBD2. There are 15 residues in the CDR3. CDR1 and CDR2 from the germline V gene are ENHRY and SYGVKD. Germline trimming cut 4 bases from V and 2 bases from J; bases unmatched to any gene: 7. CDR3 nucleotides: TGTGCCATCAGTGCGGGGGGAGTTGGGCAAGAGACCCAGTACTTC. Amino acids: CAISAGGVGQETQYF.

For this clonotype: With a much larger clone just one base away, this may be a read error. The chain joins TRBV9 to TRBJ1-6; weak D call: TRBD1 (5 bases). The CDR3 has 15 residues. The V end was cut by 3 bases, the J end by 7 bases, with 14 bases between. Germline assignment: CDR1 SGDLS and CDR2 YYNGEE. The CDR3 spells CASSAGGARNSPLHF. Written as DNA, the CDR3 is TGTGCCAGCAGCGCAGGAGGGGCGCGGAATTCACCCCTCCACTTT. The variable domain in full, with the rest retrieved from reference TRBV9 and TRBJ1-6, is DSGVTQTPKHLITATGQRVTLRCSPRSGDLSVYWYQQSLDQGLQFLIQYYNGEERAKGNILERFSAQQFPDLHSELNLSSLELGDSALYFCASSAGGARNSPLHFGNGTRLTVT.

A word on this clonotype: A much more abundant neighbour one base away suggests this may be a read error. The chain joins TRBV24-1 to TRBJ1-5, with D maybe TRBD1 (6 bases). Germline-derived CDR1 and CDR2 are KGHDR and SFDVKD. There are 14 residues in the CDR3. The V end was cut by 4 bases, the J end by 7 bases, with 13 bases between. The CDR3 reads CATSEPGAKQPQHF. Here the CDR3 DNA reads TGTGCCACCAGTGAGCCAGGGGCCAAGCAGCCCCAGCATTTT.

This clonotype has just a few counts. The chain combines TRBV20-1 with TRBJ2-2, with TRBD1 identical over 12 bases. There are 14 residues in the CDR3. Germline V CDR1 and CDR2: DFQATT, SNEGSKA (reference sequence). Unmatched junction bases numbered 4, after V lost 5 bases and J lost 6 bases. CDR3 DNA: TGCAGTGCTCTCCGGGACAGGGGGCCCGGGGAGCTGTTTTTT. This encodes CSALRDRGPGELFF.

This clonotype was observed at least ten times. The rearrangement joins TRBV29-1 to TRBJ2-5, with 9 bases that match TRBD2. This CDR3 is built from 15 residues. Per the germline V gene, CDR1 is SQVTM and CDR2 is ANQGSEA. The junction had 9 bases not matched to a gene; V was cut back by 2 bases and J by 5 bases. CDR3: CSVERVAGVVETQYF. For the CDR3, the DNA is TGCAGCGTTGAAAGAGTAGCGGGAGTGGTTGAGACCCAGTACTTC.

This clonotype came up many times. The chain carries TRBV5-1 and TRBJ1-2; D ambiguous. V lost 0 bases and J lost 4, with 10 bases in between. CDR1 is SGHRS, CDR2 YFSETQ, per germline. The CDR3 is made up of 14 amino acids. In nucleotides, the CDR3 is TGCGCCAGCAGCTTGGAAAGTGAACGCTATGGCTACACCTTC. Amino acid sequence: CASSLESERYGYTF.

As DNA, the CDR3 is TGCAGTGCCCGCCGGCACAGGGGCCAAAACACTGAAGCTTTCTTT. Amino acids: CSARRHRGQNTEAFF. This chain joins TRBV20-1 and TRBJ1-1; 7 bases align to TRBD1. Germline loops: CDR1 DFQATT, CDR2 SNEGSKA (reference sequence). V was clipped by 6 bases and J by 2 bases; unmatched bases: 12. The CDR3 loop spans 15 amino acids.

This clonotype came up many times. The chain employs TRBV6-1 and TRBJ1-1; D is undetermined. Trimming took off 0 bases at V and 5 bases at J, with 7 bases between the two ends. The germline V gene encodes CDR1 MNHNS and CDR2 SASEGT. This CDR3 is 13 amino acids long. The CDR3 DNA follows: TGTGCCAGCAGTGAAGCCCCGTCGACTGAAGCTTTCTTT. This codes for CASSEAPSTEAFF.

The CDR3 sequence is CASSTRRGWGSQYF. CDR3 nucleotides: TGTGCCAGCAGCACAAGGAGGGGTTGGGGATCCCAGTACTTC. The chain couples TRBV7-2 to TRBJ2-5; possible D gene TRBD2, 6 bases. The germline V gene has CDR1 SGHTA and CDR2 FQGNSA. V lost 5 bases to trimming and J lost 9 bases, with 19 bases between them. This CDR3 contains 14 residues. Full variable domain (outside the CDR3, taken from reference TRBV7-2 and TRBJ2-5): GAGVSQSPSNKVTEKGKDVELRCDPISGHTALYWYRQSLGQGLEFLIYFQGNSAPDKSGLPSDRFSAERTGGSVSTLTIQRTQQEDSAVYLCASSTRRGWGSQYFGPGTRLLVL.

The rearrangement links TRBV24-1 to TRBJ2-7; the match to TRBD2 covers 14 bases. The assigned J gene may be wrong: the sequence end matches TRBJ2-1 better. The CDR3 extends over 14 amino acids. Per the germline V gene, CDR1 is KGHDR and CDR2 is SFDVKD. The CDR3: CATPSGLAGAGQFF. The CDR3 DNA follows: TGTGCCACCCCTTCGGGACTAGCGGGAGCTGGGCAGTTCTTC.

This sequence joins TRBV20-1 and TRBJ2-7, with 11 bases matching TRBD2. The DNA end favors TRBJ2-1, so the J call may be wrong. CDR1 DFQATT and CDR2 SNEGSKA come from the germline V gene (reference sequence). CDR3 length: 14 amino acids. This CDR3 is CSARLAGGNNEQFF. The CDR3 DNA sequence: TGCAGTGCTAGACTAGCGGGGGGAAACAATGAGCAGTTCTTC.